The 16 T cell receptor beta chains presented below share a single source sample, sequenced in a study of cytomegalovirus exposure and HLA in healthy donors. The PCR ran on 60 Vbeta and 13 Jbeta primers. Libraries were prepared by immunoSEQ multiplex PCR; TCRdb keeps only in-frame clonotypes and omits some of them. This sample has 180,000 or so clones, with roughly 80% found just once. Source material: PBMCs. The receptor set was obtained from a female donor in good health and CMV-seronegative.

The chain couples TRBV27 to TRBJ2-7; 9 bases are a match to TRBD1. Trimming at V came to 6 bases and at J to 3 bases, leaving 9 bases not matched to a gene. The germline V gene has CDR1 MNHEY and CDR2 SMNVEV (reference sequence). The CDR3 runs 15 residues. The CDR3 protein is CASRLTGTGIYEQYF. CDR3 DNA sequence: TGTGCCAGCAGACTAACCGGGACAGGGATCTACGAGCAGTACTTC.

This clone was seen once. The genes are TRBV15 and TRBJ2-2; D is unclear. V lost 0 bases and J lost 0, with 8 bases in between. The CDR3 has 16 residues. Per the germline V gene, CDR1 is LNHNV and CDR2 is YYDKDF (reference sequence). The CDR3 sequence is CATSRDRRANTGELFF. The CDR3 DNA is TGTGCCACCAGCAGAGATCGCCGGGCGAACACCGGGGAGCTGTTTTTT.

The V gene is TRBV6-5, the J gene TRBJ2-1; a possible D gene is TRBD2 (6 bases). V dropped 3 bases and J dropped 5 bases, with 8 bases sitting between them. The CDR3 runs 13 residues. Germline lookup yields CDR1 MNHEY and CDR2 SVGAGI. This CDR3 reads CASSYGEDNEQFF. In DNA, the CDR3 is TGTGCCAGCAGTTATGGGGAGGACAATGAGCAGTTCTTC.

This chain links TRBV6-1 with TRBJ2-7; TRBD2 might be the D (7 bases). Per the germline V gene, CDR1 is MNHNS and CDR2 is SASEGT. CDR3 length: 15 residues. Trimming cost V 6 bases and J 5 bases, with 20 bases left between them. DNA of the CDR3: TGTGCCAGCAGGTGGGGGGGCGCGAAGGGAGACGAGCAGTACTTC. It yields the protein CASRWGGAKGDEQYF.

A few counts support this clone. CDR3 nucleotides: TGTGCCAGCAGCTTCTCCCTTCAGGGTGGGGAGCAGTTCTTC. Translated: CASSFSLQGGEQFF. The rearrangement links TRBV7-3 to TRBJ2-1, with D tentatively TRBD1 (5 bases). Germline V lookup: CDR1 SGHTA, CDR2 FQGTGA. This CDR3 has 14 residues. Trimming pared 3 bases from V and 10 bases from J, leaving 16 bases between.

As regards this clone: At one end the junction does not follow the germline gene, possibly because of a read error. This specimen includes other DNA sequences encoding the same CDR3. The rearrangement uses TRBV28 and TRBJ2-5, with TRBD1 as a possible D gene (5 bases). CDR3 length equals 15 residues. CDR1 and CDR2 (germline): MDHEN, SYDVKM. CDR3 loop: CASSLSGTSQGAQYF. The CDR3, as DNA: TGTGCCAGTAGTTTATCGGGCACGTCGCAAGGGGCCCAGTACTTC.

The chain joins TRBV28 to TRBJ2-1; TRBD2 matches 13 bases. V was clipped by 5 bases and J by 5 bases; unmatched bases: 0. The CDR3 is 14 amino acids. CDR1 and CDR2 (germline): MDHEN, SYDVKM. The CDR3 sequence is CASSGLAGDNEQFF. CDR3 nucleotides: TGTGCCAGCAGTGGACTAGCGGGGGACAATGAGCAGTTCTTC.

V gene TRBV29-1 combines with J gene TRBJ2-6; the D is unclear. The CDR3 is 13 residues long. Trimming stripped 6 bases from V and 0 bases from J, with 6 bases between. Germline V gene data show CDR1 as SQVTM and CDR2 as ANQGSEA. CDR3 nucleotides: TGCAGCGTAGACATCTCTGGGGCCAACGTCCTGACTTTC. It is translated as CSVDISGANVLTF.

The CDR3 region is CASSTGGTGSEQYF. The CDR3 DNA sequence: TGTGCCAGCAGTACAGGGGGAACGGGGTCCGAGCAGTACTTC. The rearrangement joins TRBV6-5 to TRBJ2-7; the match to TRBD1 covers 8 bases. Germline V CDR1 and CDR2: MNHEY, SVGAGI. With 5 bases clipped from V and 6 bases from J, the junction kept 9 bases outside the gene matches. The CDR3 is 14 amino acids.

The gene calls are TRBV9 and TRBJ2-4; TRBD1 matches at 9 bases. Germline CDR1 SGDLS, CDR2 YYNGEE. This CDR3 is 14 amino acids long. V was pared by 3 bases and J by 7 bases, with 5 bases of the junction left unmatched. The CDR3 here is CASSAGQGPNIQYF. Written as DNA, the CDR3 is TGTGCCAGCAGCGCGGGACAGGGTCCCAACATTCAGTACTTC.

This clone was found a few times. The V call is TRBV7-2, the J call TRBJ2-1; D unresolved. Trimming left V 5 bases short and J 7 bases short, with 15 bases between. This CDR3 region has 14 residues. Looked up from germline, CDR1 is SGHTA and CDR2 is FQGNSA. The DNA of the CDR3 is TGTGCCAGCAGCCAAGGTCAGAGGTTGAATGAGCAGTTCTTC. Translating gives CASSQGQRLNEQFF.

The chain is built from TRBV19 and TRBJ2-7; D ambiguous. The CDR3 is made up of 13 amino acids. In germline, CDR1 is LNHDA, CDR2 SQIVND (reference sequence). The V gene lost 5 bases and the J gene lost 4 bases, with 12 bases spanning the gap. The CDR3 nucleotides are TGTGCCAGTAGTTCCTCTCCGTCTTACGAGCAGTACTTC. Protein sequence: CASSSSPSYEQYF.

The chain combines TRBV4-3 with TRBJ2-7, with 9 bases that match TRBD2. Per the germline V gene, CDR1 is LGHNA and CDR2 is YSLEER. The CDR3 extends over 15 amino acids. The J segment lost 0 bases and the V segment lost 1 base, leaving 1 base of the junction unmatched. The CDR3 bases are TGCGCCAGCAGCCAAGGGACTAGCGACTCCTACGAGCAGTACTTC. Translation: CASSQGTSDSYEQYF.

The chain is built from TRBV11-2 and TRBJ1-5; D remains ambiguous. V lost 0 bases, J lost 7 bases, and 7 bases lay in between. Looked up from germline, CDR1 is SGHAT and CDR2 is FQNNGV. CDR3 length: 13 residues. The CDR3: CASSLEVEQPQHF. CDR3 coding DNA: TGTGCCAGCAGCTTAGAAGTGGAGCAGCCCCAGCATTTT.

In this sample, this clone turned up once. This chain uses TRBV7-9 with TRBJ2-7; D unclear. Germline V gene data show CDR1 as SEHNR and CDR2 as FQNEAQ (reference sequence). The ends were cut back, 6 bases at V and 2 bases at J, with 11 bases in the middle. The CDR3 is 13 amino acids. The CDR3 DNA is TGTGCCAGCAGGCCCACAAATACCTACGAGCAGTACTTC. Translating gives CASRPTNTYEQYF.

This clone was detected once. The chain recombines TRBV5-4 with TRBJ2-5; no definite D call. Trimming removed 4 bases from V and 0 bases from J, with 13 bases in between. CDR1 SGHNT and CDR2 YYREEE come from the germline V gene (reference sequence). The CDR3 has 15 amino acids. The CDR3 spells CASSPTRSDQETQYF. The CDR3 DNA reads TGTGCCAGCAGCCCGACCCGGAGCGACCAAGAGACCCAGTACTTC.